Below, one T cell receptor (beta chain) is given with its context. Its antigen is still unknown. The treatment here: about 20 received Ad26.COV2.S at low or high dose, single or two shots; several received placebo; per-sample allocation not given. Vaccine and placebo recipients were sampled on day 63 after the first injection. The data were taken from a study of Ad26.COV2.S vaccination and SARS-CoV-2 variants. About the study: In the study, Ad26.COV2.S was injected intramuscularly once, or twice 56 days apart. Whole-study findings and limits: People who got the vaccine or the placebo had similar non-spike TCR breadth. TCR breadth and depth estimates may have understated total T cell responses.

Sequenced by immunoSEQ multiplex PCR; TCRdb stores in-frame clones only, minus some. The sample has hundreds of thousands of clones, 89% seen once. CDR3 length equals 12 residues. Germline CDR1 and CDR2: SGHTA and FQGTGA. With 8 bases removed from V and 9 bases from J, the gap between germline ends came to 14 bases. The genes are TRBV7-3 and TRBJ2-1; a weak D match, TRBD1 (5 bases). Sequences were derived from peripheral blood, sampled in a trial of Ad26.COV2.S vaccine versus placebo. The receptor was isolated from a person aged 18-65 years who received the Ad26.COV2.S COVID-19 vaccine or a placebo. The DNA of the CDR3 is TGTGCCAGCGGTACCCAGGGTGGTGAGCAGTTCTTC. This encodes CASGTQGGEQFF. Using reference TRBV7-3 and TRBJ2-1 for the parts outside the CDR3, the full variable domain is GAGVSQTPSNKVTEKGKYVELRCDPISGHTALYWYRQSLGQGPEFLIYFQGTGAADDSGLPNDRFFAVRPEGSVSTLKIQRTERGDSAVYLCASGTQGGEQFFGPGTRLTVL.